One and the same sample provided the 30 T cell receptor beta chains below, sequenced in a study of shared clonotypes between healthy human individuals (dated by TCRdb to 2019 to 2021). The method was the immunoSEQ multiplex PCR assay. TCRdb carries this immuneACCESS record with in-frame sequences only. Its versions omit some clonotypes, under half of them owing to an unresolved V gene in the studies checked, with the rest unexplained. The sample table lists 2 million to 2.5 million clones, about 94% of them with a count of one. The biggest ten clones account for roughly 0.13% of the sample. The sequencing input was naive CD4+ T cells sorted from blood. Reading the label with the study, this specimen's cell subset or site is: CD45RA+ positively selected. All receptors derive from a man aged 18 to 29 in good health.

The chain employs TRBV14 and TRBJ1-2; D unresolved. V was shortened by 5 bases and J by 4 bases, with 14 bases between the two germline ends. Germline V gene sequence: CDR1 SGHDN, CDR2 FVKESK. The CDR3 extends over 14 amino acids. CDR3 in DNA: TGTGCCAGCAGCTCCTTTGGAGCGGGCTATGGCTACACCTTC. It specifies CASSSFGAGYGYTF.

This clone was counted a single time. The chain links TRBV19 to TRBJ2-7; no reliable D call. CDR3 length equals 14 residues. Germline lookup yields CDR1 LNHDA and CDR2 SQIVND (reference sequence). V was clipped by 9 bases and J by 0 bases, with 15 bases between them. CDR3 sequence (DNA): TGTGCCAGCAGCGCCGGAGCGAACTCCTACGAGCAGTACTTC. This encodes CASSAGANSYEQYF.

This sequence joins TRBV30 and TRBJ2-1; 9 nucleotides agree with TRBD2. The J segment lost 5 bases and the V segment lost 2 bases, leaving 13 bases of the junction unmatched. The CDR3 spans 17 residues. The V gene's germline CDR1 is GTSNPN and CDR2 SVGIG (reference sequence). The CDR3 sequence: CAWSLRGGSGGHNEQFF. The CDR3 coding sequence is TGTGCCTGGAGTCTTCGTGGGGGTAGCGGGGGCCACAATGAGCAGTTCTTC.

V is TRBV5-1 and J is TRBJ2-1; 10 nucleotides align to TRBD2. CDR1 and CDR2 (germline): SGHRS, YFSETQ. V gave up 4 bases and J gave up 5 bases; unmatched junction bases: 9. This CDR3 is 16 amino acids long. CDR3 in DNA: TGCGCCAGCAGCGTAACCGGGACTAGCGCAGACAATGAGCAGTTCTTC. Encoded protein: CASSVTGTSADNEQFF.

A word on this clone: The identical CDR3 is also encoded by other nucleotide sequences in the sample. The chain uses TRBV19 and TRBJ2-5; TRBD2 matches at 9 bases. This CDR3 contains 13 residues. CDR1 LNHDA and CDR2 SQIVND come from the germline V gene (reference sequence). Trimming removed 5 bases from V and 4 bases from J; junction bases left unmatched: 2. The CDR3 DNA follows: TGTGCCAGTAGTGATAGCGGGAGAGAGACCCAGTACTTC. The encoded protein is CASSDSGRETQYF.

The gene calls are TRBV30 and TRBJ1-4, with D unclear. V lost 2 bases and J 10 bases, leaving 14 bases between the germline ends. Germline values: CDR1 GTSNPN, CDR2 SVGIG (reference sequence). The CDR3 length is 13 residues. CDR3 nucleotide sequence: TGTGCCTGGAGTTCGTCACTGGACGGAAAACTGTTTTTT. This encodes CAWSSSLDGKLFF.

The CDR3 loop reads CASSTGGTSGIGEQFF. CDR3 coding DNA: TGTGCCAGCAGCACGGGGGGGACTAGCGGGATTGGTGAGCAGTTCTTC. The chain combines TRBV11-2 with TRBJ2-1, with 13 bases aligning to TRBD2. V was pared by 5 bases and J by 9 bases, with 10 bases of the junction left unmatched. The CDR3 sequence is 16 residues long. Looked up from germline, CDR1 is SGHAT and CDR2 is FQNNGV.

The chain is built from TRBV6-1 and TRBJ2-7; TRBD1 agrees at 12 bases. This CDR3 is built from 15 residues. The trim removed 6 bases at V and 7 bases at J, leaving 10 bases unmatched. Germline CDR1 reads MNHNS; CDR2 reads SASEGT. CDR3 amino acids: CASSRQGQGAGEQYF. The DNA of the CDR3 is TGTGCCAGCAGCCGCCAGGGACAGGGGGCTGGGGAGCAGTACTTC.

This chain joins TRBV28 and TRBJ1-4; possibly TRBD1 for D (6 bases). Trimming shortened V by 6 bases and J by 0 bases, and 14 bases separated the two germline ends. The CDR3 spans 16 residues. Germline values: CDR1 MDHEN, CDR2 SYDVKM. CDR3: CASSPGAAATNEKLFF. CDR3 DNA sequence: TGTGCCAGCAGCCCAGGGGCCGCCGCAACTAATGAAAAACTGTTTTTT. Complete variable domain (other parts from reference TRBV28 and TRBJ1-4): DVKVTQSSRYLVKRTGEKVFLECVQDMDHENMFWYRQDPGLGLRLIYFSYDVKMKEKGDIPEGYSVSREKKERFSLILESASTNQTSMYLCASSPGAAATNEKLFFGSGTQLSVL.

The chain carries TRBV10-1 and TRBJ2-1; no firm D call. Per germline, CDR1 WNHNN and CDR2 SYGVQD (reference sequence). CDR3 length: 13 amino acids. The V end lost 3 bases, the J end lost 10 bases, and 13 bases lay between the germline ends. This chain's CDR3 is CASSDGRTREQFF. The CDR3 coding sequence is TGCGCCAGCAGTGATGGACGAACCCGGGAGCAGTTCTTC.

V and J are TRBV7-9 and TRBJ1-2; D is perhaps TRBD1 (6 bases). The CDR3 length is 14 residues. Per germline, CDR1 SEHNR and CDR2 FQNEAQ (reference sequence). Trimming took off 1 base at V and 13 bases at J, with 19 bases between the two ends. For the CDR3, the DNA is TGTGCCAGCAGCTTAGAATCGGGGGGCTCCCAGGGCACCTTC. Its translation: CASSLESGGSQGTF.

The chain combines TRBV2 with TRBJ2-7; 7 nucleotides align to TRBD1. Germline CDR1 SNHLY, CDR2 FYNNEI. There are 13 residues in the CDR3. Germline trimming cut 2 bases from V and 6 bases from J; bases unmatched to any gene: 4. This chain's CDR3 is CASSENRGIEQYF. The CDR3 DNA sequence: TGTGCCAGCAGTGAAAACAGGGGTATCGAGCAGTACTTC.

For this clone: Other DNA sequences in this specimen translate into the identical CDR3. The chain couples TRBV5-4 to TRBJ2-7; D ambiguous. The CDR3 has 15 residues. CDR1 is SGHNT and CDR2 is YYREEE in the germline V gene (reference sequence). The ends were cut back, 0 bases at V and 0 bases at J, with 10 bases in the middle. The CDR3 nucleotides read TGTGCCAGCAGCTTGGCCGGCCGAAACTCCTACGAGCAGTACTTC. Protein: CASSLAGRNSYEQYF. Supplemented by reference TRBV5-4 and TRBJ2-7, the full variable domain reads ETGVTQSPTHLIKTRGQQVTLRCSSQSGHNTVSWYQQALGQGPQFIFQYYREEENGRGNFPPRFSGLQFPNYSSELNVNALELDDSALYLCASSLAGRNSYEQYFGPGTRLTVT.

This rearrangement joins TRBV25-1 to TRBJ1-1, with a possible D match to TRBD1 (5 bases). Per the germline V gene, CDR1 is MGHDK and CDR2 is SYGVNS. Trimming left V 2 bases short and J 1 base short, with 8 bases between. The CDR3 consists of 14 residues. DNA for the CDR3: TGTGCCAGCAGTGAAGCAGGGCCGAACACTGAAGCTTTCTTT. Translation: CASSEAGPNTEAFF.

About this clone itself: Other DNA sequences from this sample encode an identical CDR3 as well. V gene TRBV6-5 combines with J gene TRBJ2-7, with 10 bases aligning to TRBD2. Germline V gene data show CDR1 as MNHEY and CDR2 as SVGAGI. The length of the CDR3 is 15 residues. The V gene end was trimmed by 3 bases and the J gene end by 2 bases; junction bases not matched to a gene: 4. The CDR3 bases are TGTGCCAGCAGTTATCAGCGGGGGGGAACCTACGAGCAGTACTTC. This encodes CASSYQRGGTYEQYF.

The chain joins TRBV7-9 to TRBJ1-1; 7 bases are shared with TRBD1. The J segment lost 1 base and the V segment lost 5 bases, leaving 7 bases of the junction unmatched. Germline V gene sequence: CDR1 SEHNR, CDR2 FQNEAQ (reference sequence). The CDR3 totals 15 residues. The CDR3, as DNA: TGTGCCAGCAGCAGTTGGCAGGGGGGGAACACTGAAGCTTTCTTT. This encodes CASSSWQGGNTEAFF.

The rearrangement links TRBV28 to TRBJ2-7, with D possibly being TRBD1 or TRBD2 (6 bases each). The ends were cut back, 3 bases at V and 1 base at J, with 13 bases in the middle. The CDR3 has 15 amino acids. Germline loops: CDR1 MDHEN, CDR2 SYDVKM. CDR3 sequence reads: CASSFLRGGSYEQYF. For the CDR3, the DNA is TGTGCCAGCAGTTTCCTTAGAGGGGGGTCCTACGAGCAGTACTTC.

The DNA of the CDR3 is TGCGCCAGCAGTTTTTCTAGCGGGGGAGAAGAGACCCAGTACTTC. Its protein is CASSFSSGGEETQYF. The rearrangement joins TRBV10-1 to TRBJ2-5, with TRBD2 matching over 10 bases. CDR1 WNHNN and CDR2 SYGVQD come from the germline V gene (reference sequence). The CDR3 loop spans 15 amino acids. V shed 5 bases, J shed 3 bases, and the junction held 6 bases outside the gene matches.

The CDR3 region is CASSRQGINTGELFF. CDR3 bases: TGTGCCAGCAGTCGACAGGGGATAAACACCGGGGAGCTGTTTTTT. The chain has TRBV6-5 and TRBJ2-2, with 8 bases fitting TRBD1. J was trimmed by 2 bases and V by 5 bases; bases with no gene match: 4. The CDR3 has 15 amino acids. Germline CDR1 MNHEY, CDR2 SVGAGI.

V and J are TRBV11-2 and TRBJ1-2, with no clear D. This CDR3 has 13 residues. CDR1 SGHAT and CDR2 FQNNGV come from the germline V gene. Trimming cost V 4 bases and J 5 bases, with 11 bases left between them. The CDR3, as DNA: TGTGCCAGCAGCTCTGACGGGTGGTATGGCTACACCTTC. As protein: CASSSDGWYGYTF.

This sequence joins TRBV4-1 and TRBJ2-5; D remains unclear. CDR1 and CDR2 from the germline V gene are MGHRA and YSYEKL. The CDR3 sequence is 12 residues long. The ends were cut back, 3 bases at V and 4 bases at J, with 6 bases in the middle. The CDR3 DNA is TGCGCCAGCAGCCATAGCAGAGAGACCCAGTACTTC. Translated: CASSHSRETQYF.

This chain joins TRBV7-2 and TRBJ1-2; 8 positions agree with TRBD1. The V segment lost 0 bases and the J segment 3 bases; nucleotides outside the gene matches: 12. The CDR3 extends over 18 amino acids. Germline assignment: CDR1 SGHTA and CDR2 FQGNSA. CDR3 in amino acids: CASSLAPTGGGTDYGYTF. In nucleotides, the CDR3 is TGTGCCAGCAGCTTAGCGCCCACAGGGGGTGGTACGGACTATGGCTACACCTTC.

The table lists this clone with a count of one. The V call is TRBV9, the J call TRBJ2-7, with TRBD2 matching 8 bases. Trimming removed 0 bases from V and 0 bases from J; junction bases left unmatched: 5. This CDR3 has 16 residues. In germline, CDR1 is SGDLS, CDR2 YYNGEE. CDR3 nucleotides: TGTGCCAGCAGCGTAGGGAGACTAGCGCGCTCCTACGAGCAGTACTTC. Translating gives CASSVGRLARSYEQYF.

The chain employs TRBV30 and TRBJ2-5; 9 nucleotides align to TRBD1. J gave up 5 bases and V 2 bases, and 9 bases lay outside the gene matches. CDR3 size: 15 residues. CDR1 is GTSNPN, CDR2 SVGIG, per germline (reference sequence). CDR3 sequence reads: CAWSIDRGVRETQYF. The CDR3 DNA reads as TGTGCCTGGAGTATTGACAGGGGGGTTCGGGAGACCCAGTACTTC.

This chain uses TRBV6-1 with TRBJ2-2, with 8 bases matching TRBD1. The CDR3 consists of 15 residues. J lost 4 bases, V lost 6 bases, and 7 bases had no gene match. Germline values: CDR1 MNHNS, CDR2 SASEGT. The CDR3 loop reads CASRLDRDLTGELFF. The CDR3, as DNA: TGTGCCAGCAGGCTGGACAGGGACCTCACCGGGGAGCTGTTTTTT.

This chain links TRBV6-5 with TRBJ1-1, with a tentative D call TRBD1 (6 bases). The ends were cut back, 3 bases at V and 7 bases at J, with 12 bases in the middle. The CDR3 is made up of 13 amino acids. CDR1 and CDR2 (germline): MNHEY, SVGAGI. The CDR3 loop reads CASSYPGAGEAFF. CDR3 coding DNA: TGTGCCAGCAGTTATCCAGGGGCAGGTGAAGCTTTCTTT.

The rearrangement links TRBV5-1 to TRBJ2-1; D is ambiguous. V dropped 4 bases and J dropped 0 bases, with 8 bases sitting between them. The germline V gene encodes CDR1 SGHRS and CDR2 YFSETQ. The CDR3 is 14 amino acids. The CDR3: CASSPPSSYNEQFF. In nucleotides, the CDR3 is TGCGCCAGCAGCCCCCCTAGCTCCTACAATGAGCAGTTCTTC.

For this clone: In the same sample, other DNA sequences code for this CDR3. The CDR3 sequence: CASSQDRGSYGYTF. DNA for the CDR3: TGCGCCAGCAGCCAAGATAGGGGCAGCTATGGCTACACCTTC. This chain links TRBV4-1 with TRBJ1-2, with D tentatively TRBD1 (5 bases). The germline V gene encodes CDR1 MGHRA and CDR2 YSYEKL. CDR3 size: 14 residues. Trimming left V 0 bases short and J 4 bases short, with 9 bases between.

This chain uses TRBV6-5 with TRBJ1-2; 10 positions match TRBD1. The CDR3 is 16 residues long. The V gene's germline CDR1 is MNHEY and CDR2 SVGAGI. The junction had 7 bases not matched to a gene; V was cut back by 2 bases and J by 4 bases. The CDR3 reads CASSYTRTGGGYGYTF. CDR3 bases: TGTGCCAGCAGTTACACCCGGACAGGGGGTGGCTATGGCTACACCTTC.

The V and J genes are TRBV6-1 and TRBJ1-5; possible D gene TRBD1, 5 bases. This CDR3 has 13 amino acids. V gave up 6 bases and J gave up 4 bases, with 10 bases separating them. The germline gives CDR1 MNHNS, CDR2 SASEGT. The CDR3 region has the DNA TGTGCCAGCAGGGGCGGGACTAATCAGCCCCAGCATTTT. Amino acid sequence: CASRGGTNQPQHF.